This entry features one TCR beta chain sequence. Its cognate antigen has yet to be identified. No clone much larger than this one lies a single base away; base qualities are absent. The sample comes from a study of regulatory and conventional T cells in RAG deficiency (dated by TCRdb to 2015 to 2018). Regarding the research as a whole: High-throughput TCR beta sequencing was used to compare the repertoire diversity and composition of Treg, conventional CD4+ and CD8+ T cells between RAG-deficient patients and healthy controls. Points the paper makes about the study in general: All patient T-cell subsets had shorter CDR3 lengths; Omenn syndrome patients showed >85% Treg-Tconv repertoire overlap at nucleotide and amino acid level. For some subjects, some analyses of T-cell subsets were not performed. RAG-deficient patients showed markedly lower Shannon entropy and higher Simpson indices than control T-cell subpopulations. In Omenn syndrome and CID/AS patients compared with controls, roughly 98-fold fewer unique TCR beta sequences were detected from Treg cells, versus around 9.5-fold fewer for other subsets. In Omenn syndrome patients, sorted CD25-high CD127-low cells may represent peripherally activated cells rather than bona fide Treg cells.

The CDR3 starts with the cysteine, ends with the phenylalanine, and has 15 residues. The DNA shown is the 45-base CDR3, in frame from base 1. Trimming takes 1 base from V and 5 bases from J, and the germline ends sit 13 bases apart. CDR1 and CDR2, looked up from the germline V gene, are SGHDN and FVKESK. Before genomic DNA extraction, regulatory T cells were isolated from blood as CD4+CD25-high CD127-low cells. Repertoire analyses used eight or nine healthy control donors as the comparison group. Receptor amplification or capture employed the immunoSEQ multiplex PCR assay. Genomic DNA from the sorted T-cell subsets was used to amplify and sequence rearranged TCR beta chain products. The study's own analysis went as follows. Shannon entropy and Simpson indices were used to quantify the repertoire diversity of productive TCR beta rearrangements. Clonal expansion was assessed using the summed frequency of the 100 most abundant productive TCR beta clonotypes among total reads. The TRB repertoires were scored with a self-reactivity index built on which amino acids appear at CDR3beta positions 6 and 7. Two-way ANOVA was used for repertoire analyses, and Student t or Mann-Whitney tests were used for flow cytometric analyses. Held by TCRdb, this immuneACCESS table contains in-frame sequences only and omits some clones. Under half of the omission traces to an unresolved V gene where checked; the cause of the rest is unknown. The V and J calls and clone size are taken from that table; D and trimming were inferred from the DNA. The sample contains 15,000 to 20,000 clones, roughly 87% of them found a single time. The top ten constitute about 1.5% of the sample.

The same data also went into a second study, on regulatory T cells. The second study reports: In the multiplex PCR, 52 forward TRBV primers and 13 reverse TRBJ primers were used, and assay-based and computational corrections were applied for amplification bias. Patient repertoires showed restricted unique TRB V-J pairs and skewed V and J gene usage, most marked in regulatory T cells. The study compared T-cell receptor beta repertoires of sorted regulatory, conventional CD4+ and CD8+ T cells between CD3G-deficient patients and healthy controls. Peripheral blood mononuclear cells were isolated by Ficoll density separation. Rearranged TRB loci were amplified from genomic DNA by multiplex PCR within the immunoSEQ assay. TRB amplicons were sequenced on an Illumina HiSeq platform. Custom algorithms error-filtered the raw sequences and aligned the raw sequences to reference gene sequences, after which the immunoSEQ online tools were used for analysis. Productive and nonproductive TRB rearrangement frequencies were evaluated among both unique and total sequences. Groups were compared by t tests, Mann-Whitney tests or two-way ANOVA performed in Prism software.

The specimen was Tregs sorted from blood. The rearrangement combines TRBV14 with TRBJ2-3; a tentative D match to TRBD1 spans 5 bases. The sequence was collected from a human donor in good health. CDR3 protein: CASSQGTGNIDTQYF. The nucleotide sequence is TGTGCCAGCAGCCAAGGTACAGGTAACATAGATACGCAGTATTTT.